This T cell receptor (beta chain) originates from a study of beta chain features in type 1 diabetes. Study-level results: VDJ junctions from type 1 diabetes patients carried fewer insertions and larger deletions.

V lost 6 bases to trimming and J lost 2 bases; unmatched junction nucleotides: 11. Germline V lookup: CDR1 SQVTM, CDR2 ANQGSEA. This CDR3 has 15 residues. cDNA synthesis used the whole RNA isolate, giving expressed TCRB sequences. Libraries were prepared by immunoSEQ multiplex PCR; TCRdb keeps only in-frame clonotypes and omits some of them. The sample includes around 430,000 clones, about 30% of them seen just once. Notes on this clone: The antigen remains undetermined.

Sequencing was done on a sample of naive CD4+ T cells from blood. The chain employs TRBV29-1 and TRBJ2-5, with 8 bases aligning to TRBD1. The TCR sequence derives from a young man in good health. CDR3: CSVTGQGAPQETQYF. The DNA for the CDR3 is TGCAGCGTCACCGGCCAGGGGGCGCCTCAAGAGACCCAGTACTTC.